This T cell receptor (beta chain) came from a study of response to subunit inactivated influenza vaccine. One entry per CDR3 protein, called by TCRdb with MiXCR from the RT-PCR reads. The table records over 800,000 distinct CDR3 sequences, 21% of them present only once. Trimming shortened V by 0 bases and J by 5 bases, and 11 bases separated the two germline ends. The germline CDR1 and CDR2 sequences are SGHVS and FNYEAQ. The CDR3 loop spans 15 amino acids. Sequenced here: PBMCs from blood, sampled more than 4 days after vaccination. The receptor was derived from a man aged 50-59 years who received an inactivated influenza vaccine. V and J are TRBV7-6 and TRBJ1-5, with D tentatively TRBD1 (6 bases). Written as DNA, the CDR3 is TGTGCCAGCAGCTTAGCTTCTGGGGGCTATCAGCCCCAGCATTTT. Its protein product is CASSLASGGYQPQHF. Full variable domain (outside the CDR3, taken from reference TRBV7-6 and TRBJ1-5): GAGVSQSPRYKVTKRGQDVALRCDPISGHVSLYWYRQALGQGPEFLTYFNYEAQQDKSGLPNDRFSAERPEGSISTLTIQRTEQRDSAMYRCASSLASGGYQPQHFGDGTRLSIL.